One and the same sample provided the 7 T cell receptor beta chains below, sequenced in a study of blood T cell repertoires in COVID-19. Assay: immunoSEQ multiplex PCR; the TCRdb copy retains only in-frame clones and omits some. The top ten hold roughly 8% of the sample, which has about 150,000 clones, under 90% seen once. Sample: PBMCs or T cells enriched from blood (not recorded which). These receptors were collected from a woman in her forties or fifties who had recovered from COVID-19.

The rearrangement joins TRBV2 to TRBJ1-1; 7 bases align to TRBD1. This CDR3 is built from 14 residues. V dropped 3 bases and J dropped 2; count of bases not matched to a gene: 3. Germline V gene data show CDR1 as SNHLY and CDR2 as FYNNEI. CDR3 in amino acids: CASSDQGGNTEAFF. DNA of the CDR3: TGTGCCAGCAGTGACCAGGGGGGAAACACTGAAGCTTTCTTT.

This chain joins TRBV3-1 (or the pseudogene TRBV3-2) and TRBJ2-7; 10 bases are shared with TRBD2. V lost 1 base, J lost 2 bases, and 5 bases stayed unmatched. Germline V gene lookup returns CDR1 LGHDT and CDR2 YNNKEL (reference sequence). The CDR3 runs to 16 residues. The CDR3 spells CASSQAPTSGAYEQYF. The DNA for the CDR3 is TGTGCCAGCAGCCAAGCACCCACTAGCGGGGCCTACGAGCAGTACTTC.

This sequence joins TRBV18 and TRBJ1-1, with a tentative D call TRBD1 (5 bases). With 3 bases removed from V and 1 base from J, the gap between germline ends came to 12 bases. CDR3 length: 15 residues. Germline values: CDR1 KGHSH, CDR2 LQKENI. The CDR3 spells CASSPPQGGNTEAFF. As DNA, the CDR3 is TGTGCCAGCTCACCTCCGCAGGGAGGGAACACTGAAGCTTTCTTT.

The genes are TRBV7-9 and TRBJ1-2; D is undetermined. The CDR3 spans 13 residues. The germline V gene has CDR1 SEHNR and CDR2 FQNEAQ (reference sequence). Trimming pared 1 base from V and 1 base from J, leaving 4 bases between. DNA of the CDR3: TGTGCCAGCAGCTTAGACAGTAACTATGGCTACACCTTC. Amino acids: CASSLDSNYGYTF.

This chain joins TRBV7-2 and TRBJ1-4, with D perhaps matching TRBD1 (5 bases). The V end lost 4 bases, the J end lost 8 bases, and 17 bases lay between the germline ends. The CDR3 spans 15 residues. Germline V lookup: CDR1 SGHTA, CDR2 FQGNSA. CDR3 nucleotides: TGTGCCAGCAGCTCAAATAGGGGCTCTGGCGAAAAACTGTTTTTT. This gives the protein CASSSNRGSGEKLFF.

The gene calls are TRBV7-2 and TRBJ2-1, with TRBD2 identical over 13 bases. CDR1 is SGHTA and CDR2 is FQGNSA in the germline V gene. V dropped 5 bases and J dropped 7; count of bases not matched to a gene: 11. There are 17 residues in the CDR3. The CDR3 sequence: CASSVRTSGSIVNEQFF. The DNA of the CDR3 is TGTGCCAGCAGCGTCCGGACTAGCGGGAGTATTGTGAATGAGCAGTTCTTC.

A word on this clone: One junction end does not reproduce the germline sequence, and a read error may be involved. The J gene is TRBJ2-7, the V gene TRBV7-2; 11 bases align to TRBD2. Germline CDR1 and CDR2: SGHTA and FQGNSA. The CDR3 sequence is 15 residues long. The CDR3 here is CASSSLAGGPQKPDF. In DNA, the CDR3 is TGTGCCAGCAGCTCCCTAGCGGGGGGCCCACAGAAACCCGACTTC.